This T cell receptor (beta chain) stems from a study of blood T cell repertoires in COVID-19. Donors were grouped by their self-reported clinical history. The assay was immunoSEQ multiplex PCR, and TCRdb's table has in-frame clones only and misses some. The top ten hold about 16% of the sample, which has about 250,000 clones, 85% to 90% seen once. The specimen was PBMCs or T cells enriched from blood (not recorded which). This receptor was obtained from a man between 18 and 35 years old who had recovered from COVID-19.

CDR3 in DNA: TGCGCCAGCAGCCCCCGACAGGGGTCTGAAGCTTTCTTT. Its translation is CASSPRQGSEAFF. V is TRBV5-1 and J is TRBJ1-1, with 8 positions matching TRBD1. Germline values: CDR1 SGHRS, CDR2 YFSETQ. V was pared by 4 bases and J by 6 bases, with 5 bases of the junction left unmatched. CDR3 size: 13 residues. Using reference TRBV5-1 and TRBJ1-1 for the parts outside the CDR3, the full variable domain is KAGVTQTPRYLIKTRGQQVTLSCSPISGHRSVSWYQQTPGQGLQFLFEYFSETQRNKGNFPGRFSGRQFSNSRSEMNVSTLELGDSALYLCASSPRQGSEAFFGQGTRLTVV.